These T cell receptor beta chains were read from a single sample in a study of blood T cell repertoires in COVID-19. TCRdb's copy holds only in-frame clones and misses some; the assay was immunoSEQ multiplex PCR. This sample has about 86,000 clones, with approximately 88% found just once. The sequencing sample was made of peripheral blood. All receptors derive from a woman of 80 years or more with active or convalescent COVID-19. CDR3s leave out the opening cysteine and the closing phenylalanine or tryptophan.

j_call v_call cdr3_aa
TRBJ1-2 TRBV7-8 ASSAGTGAYGYT
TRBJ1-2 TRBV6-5 ASSASPGVKGYT
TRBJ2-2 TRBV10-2 ASSAGQWGTGELF
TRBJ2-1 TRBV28 ASSFSGRANEQF
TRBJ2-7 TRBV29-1 SALVGTGVGEQY
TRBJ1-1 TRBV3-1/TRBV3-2 ASSHRWEGTEAF
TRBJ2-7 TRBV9 ASSAQRYEQY
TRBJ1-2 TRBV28 ASIVGTGGVLT
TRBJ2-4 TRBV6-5 ASSYRAGGPSIQY
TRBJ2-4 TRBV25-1 ASSEPPGTGKNIQY
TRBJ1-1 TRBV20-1 SASTYEAF
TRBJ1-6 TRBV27 ASRPWTGASPLH
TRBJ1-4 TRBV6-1 ASSEGLTNEKLF
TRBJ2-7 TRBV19 ASSTATVRGYEQY
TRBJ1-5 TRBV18 ASSPTGGMSYQPQH
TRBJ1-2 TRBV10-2 ASSPQGSGYT
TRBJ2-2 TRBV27 ASSPSRLVRELF
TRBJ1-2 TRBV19 ASSIDSVGYGYT
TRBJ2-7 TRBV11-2 ASSLDRGIAGPYEQY
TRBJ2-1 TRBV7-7 ASSLSAGVFNNEQF
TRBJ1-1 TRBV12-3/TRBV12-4 ASSFGPSTEAF
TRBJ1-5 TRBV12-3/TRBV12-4 ASSLSSQPQH
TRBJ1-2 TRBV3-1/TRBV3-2 ASSQIMDREGYT
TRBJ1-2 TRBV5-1 ASSTEGTSAGYT
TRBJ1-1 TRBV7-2 ASSLNLRGEAF
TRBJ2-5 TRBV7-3 ASSLTREETQY
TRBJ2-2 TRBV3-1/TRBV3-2 ASGGLTGELF
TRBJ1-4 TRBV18 ASSPRQLGQANEKLF
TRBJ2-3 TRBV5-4 ASSFSARGDPDTQY